Sequencing of this T cell receptor (beta chain) was carried out in a study of T cell repertoires in cytomegalovirus infection. Study overall: Evidence of both CMV infection and a matching HLA type came from public TCR beta signatures.

Via MiXCR, TCRdb re-called the reads, giving one row per CDR3 protein. Among fewer than 400,000 distinct CDR3 sequences listed, 15% to 20% were seen once. A word on this clonotype: Its antigen is undetermined.

Points from the study as a whole: Frequencies of public TCR beta families were cumulated, and this identified carriers of CMV plus the relevant HLA. Clonotypes of TCR beta that were HLA-C-restricted and CMV-specific dominated the ex vivo response.

The receptor's source is a human donor in good health (CMV status not recorded). Some clones in this sample may be carry-over from other donors' samples. The sequenced sample was PBMCs.

The CDR3 spells CASSLTIRTGGVGYGYTF. The DNA for the CDR3 is TGTGCCAGCAGCTTAACTATCAGGACAGGGGGAGTAGGCTATGGCTACACCTTC. The chain carries TRBV11-2 and TRBJ1-2, with 10 bases aligning to TRBD1. The CDR3 covers 18 residues. The junction had 13 bases not matched to a gene; V was cut back by 2 bases and J by 4 bases. Germline V gene sequence: CDR1 SGHAT, CDR2 FQNNGV.